This T cell receptor beta chain was sequenced during a study of T cell responses to AZD1222 COVID-19 vaccine. Across the whole study: Pooled samples include second doses given at about 4 or 12 weeks. Study outcomes and limitations: Most donors were white British, females outnumbered males, and clonal diversity was possibly underestimated. Seropositive status at baseline applied to only five to seven AZD1222 recipients. A reported finding is that nearly half of spike-specific TCRs target unmutated variant regions.

This clone was seen a handful of times. Its antigen is unidentified. Trimming pared 4 bases from V and 2 bases from J, leaving 14 bases between. CDR1 MNHEY and CDR2 SMNVEV come from the germline V gene (reference sequence). The CDR3 is 16 amino acids. Sequenced by immunoSEQ multiplex PCR; TCRdb stores in-frame clones only, minus some. The profile shows roughly 200,000 clones, approximately 92% of them singletons. The V call is TRBV27, the J call TRBJ2-2; D possibly corresponds to TRBD1 (6 bases). Sample: peripheral blood, taken on day 0 of AZD1222 vaccination. The clonotype was recovered from an adult in good health. As DNA, the CDR3 is TGTGCCAGCAGTTGGGACCAGGACAGAAACACCGGGGAGCTGTTTTTT. This codes for CASSWDQDRNTGELFF.